This T cell receptor beta chain was sequenced during a study of cytomegalovirus exposure and HLA in healthy donors. This clone was detected only a few times. This PCR relied on a set of 60 Vbeta primers and 13 Jbeta primers. Assay used: immunoSEQ multiplex PCR; TCRdb lists only in-frame clones, some missing. This table has over 100,000 clones, roughly 9% appearing once. The ends lost 4 bases at V and 1 base at J; junction bases unmatched: 12. Germline-derived CDR1 and CDR2 are SGHDT and YYEEEE. CDR3 length equals 17 residues. Material: PBMCs. V is TRBV5-6 and J is TRBJ1-2, with 8 positions matching TRBD1. The clonotype was recovered from a woman between 40 and 50 years old in good health and CMV-seropositive. The CDR3 DNA reads TGTGCCAGCAGCCTCTGGACGGGACAGGTTGTTAACTATGGCTACACCTTC. This encodes CASSLWTGQVVNYGYTF.